This TCR beta chain was sequenced for a study of Graves' ophthalmopathy and Graves' hyperthyroidism. Broader study findings: The study's model predicted ophthalmopathy progression at 70.59% sensitivity and about 78% specificity. Thyroid clonotypes that were expanded above 0.001 frequency mostly also appeared in blood.

Concerning this clonotype itself: Its antigen is as yet unknown. Germline is not matched at one junction end, which may reflect a read error.

The CDR3 totals 12 residues. Germline CDR1 and CDR2: SGHTA and FQGNSA. Transcripts of RNA were the source for amplifying TCR beta CDR3 regions. First-round RT-PCR relied on HTBI primers, and a second-round multiplex PCR came next. MiXCR, run by TCRdb on the multiplex PCR reads, gives a single entry per CDR3 protein. This table holds some 1.1 million distinct CDR3 sequences, 35% to 40% found once. The chain carries TRBV7-2 and TRBJ1-1; 7 bases agree with TRBD1. Specimen: peripheral blood or thyroid tissue (not recorded which). The clonotype originates from an adult man with Graves' hyperthyroidism. The chain's CDR3 is CASSLSAGGAIF. For the CDR3, the DNA is TGTGCCAGCAGCTTAAGTGCAGGGGGAGCTATCTTT.